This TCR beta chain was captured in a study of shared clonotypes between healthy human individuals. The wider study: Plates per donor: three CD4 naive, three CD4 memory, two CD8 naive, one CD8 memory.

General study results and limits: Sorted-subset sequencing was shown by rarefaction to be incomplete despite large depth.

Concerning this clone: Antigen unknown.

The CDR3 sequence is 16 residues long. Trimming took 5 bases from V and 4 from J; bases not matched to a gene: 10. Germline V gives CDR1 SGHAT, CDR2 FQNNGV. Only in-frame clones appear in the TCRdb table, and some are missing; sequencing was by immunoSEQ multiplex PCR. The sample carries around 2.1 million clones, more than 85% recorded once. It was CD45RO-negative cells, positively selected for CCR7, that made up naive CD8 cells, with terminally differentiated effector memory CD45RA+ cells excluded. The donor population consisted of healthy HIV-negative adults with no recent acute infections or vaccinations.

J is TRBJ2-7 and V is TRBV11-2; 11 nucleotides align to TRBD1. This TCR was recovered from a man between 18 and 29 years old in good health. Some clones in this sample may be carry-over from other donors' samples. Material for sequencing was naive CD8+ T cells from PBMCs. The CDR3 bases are TGTGCCAGCAGCCAAACGCCTGGACAGGGGGCTTACGAGCAGTACTTC. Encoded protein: CASSQTPGQGAYEQYF. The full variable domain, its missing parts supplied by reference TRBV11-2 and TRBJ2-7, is EAGVAQSPRYKIIEKRQSVAFWCNPISGHATLYWYQQILGQGPKLLIQFQNNGVVDDSQLPKDRFSAERLKGVDSTLKIQPAKLEDSAVYLCASSQTPGQGAYEQYFGPGTRLTVT.